The rows below give T cell receptor beta chains drawn from one sample of a study of blood T cell repertoires in COVID-19. The assay was immunoSEQ multiplex PCR, and TCRdb's table has in-frame clones only and misses some. Of under 250,000 clones in the sample, roughly 89% were seen once. Sequenced: peripheral blood. All receptors derive from a man aged 60 to 69 who had recovered from COVID-19. Both conserved end residues are trimmed from each CDR3.

>TRBJ2-7|TRBV24-1
ATSDPIPGSRTYEQY
>TRBJ1-2|TRBV18
ASSPSTGGRGYT
>TRBJ2-2|TRBV6-1
ASSENRGNTGELF
>TRBJ2-7|TRBV7-6
ASSQGVIAGGDYEQY
>TRBJ2-2|TRBV6-4
ARSSGDNTGELF
>TRBJ2-7|TRBV27
ASSSFQRGREQY
>TRBJ1-1|TRBV5-1
ASSSQGGNTEAF
>TRBJ2-2|TRBV19
ASSNILDRGNTGELF
>TRBJ2-7|TRBV30
AWTPKPGTGPYEQY
>TRBJ2-7|TRBV4-2
ASSQAGGEQY
>TRBJ1-1|TRBV28
ASSQDTSGNTEAF
>TRBJ1-5|TRBV20-1
SAGGQTRNQPQH
>TRBJ2-7|TRBV16
ASSLKGTGAAYEQY
>TRBJ1-2|TRBV24-1
ATSDPTRIYGYT
>TRBJ2-5|TRBV4-3
ASSQDFGTSLPRETQY
>TRBJ2-5|TRBV5-1
ASSPGTQQETQY
>TRBJ1-1|TRBV2
ASSERRSSNTEAF
>TRBJ1-6|TRBV29-1
SVETSDNSPLH
>TRBJ2-7|TRBV6-1
ASSEAGLAAYEQY
>TRBJ2-7|TRBV7-3
ASSEGTGGFYEQY
>TRBJ2-7|TRBV19
ASSLSGVSYEQY
>TRBJ1-1|TRBV5-4
ASSGDRGDTEAF
>TRBJ2-7|TRBV3-1/TRBV3-2
ASSQRYGDEQY
>TRBJ2-1|TRBV6-2/TRBV6-3
ASTPVRTSGSGEQF
>TRBJ1-3|TRBV5-1
ASSLTGGSGNTIY
>TRBJ1-5|TRBV15
ATSTSVQGRQPQH
>TRBJ2-5|TRBV20-1
SASTSGTRFGETQY
>TRBJ2-3|TRBV13
ASSYGLAGFTDTQY
>TRBJ1-5|TRBV15
ATSPAAQPQH
>TRBJ2-7|TRBV9
ASSASGKLYEQY
>TRBJ1-1|TRBV7-9
ASSLGLTGSMITEAF
>TRBJ2-1|TRBV7-9
ASSLARGTYNEQF
>TRBJ1-1|TRBV5-1
ASSPIRGTEAF
>TRBJ1-6|TRBV7-2
ASSPREASDSPLH
>TRBJ2-2|TRBV3-1/TRBV3-2
ASSQRTSGNTGELF
>TRBJ2-5|TRBV3-1/TRBV3-2
ASSTVAGGPRTETQY
>TRBJ2-1|TRBV11-3
ASSLDTPWREGYNEQF
>TRBJ2-2|TRBV27
ASSLRDSNTGELF
>TRBJ1-2|TRBV5-1
ASSTIATGLNYGYT
>TRBJ2-2|TRBV6-2/TRBV6-3
ASSSQRDSTGELF
>TRBJ2-7|TRBV7-3
ASRSGPDRSYEQY
>TRBJ2-2|TRBV2
ASRGLTTGELF
>TRBJ1-4|TRBV3-1/TRBV3-2
ASKRQGTEKLF